The rows below give T cell receptor beta chains drawn from one sample of a study of PD-1 blockade in mismatch repair-deficient tumors. Clones were read by immunoSEQ multiplex PCR, and TCRdb kept only the in-frame ones, dropping some. Seen here are tens of thousands of clones, roughly 75% observed once, and the top ten hold about 3.1%. The sequenced sample was peripheral blood, obtained 4 weeks after starting pembrolizumab. Receptors originate from an adult with mismatch repair-deficient cancer. The CDR3 runs from the conserved cysteine through the conserved F or W. D genes are given only for firm matches. The size field is filled for only some rows; it gives once, few, many or a size class.

cdr3_length	v_call	j_call	clone_size	d_call	cdr3_aa	cdr3_nt
15	TRBV27	TRBJ2-1	-	TRBD1	CASSPGQGSNNEQFF	TGTGCCAGCAGCCCGGGACAGGGGAGTAACAATGAGCAGTTCTTC
15	TRBV19	TRBJ1-6	-	-	CASSWAGERNSPLHF	TGTGCCAGTAGTTGGGCAGGGGAACGTAATTCACCCCTCCACTTT
15	TRBV7-9	TRBJ1-4	-	TRBD1	CASSLFGQGGEKLFF	TGTGCCAGCAGCTTATTCGGACAGGGTGGTGAAAAACTGTTTTTT
13	TRBV5-4	TRBJ1-2	-	-	CASSIPTVYGYTF	TGTGCCAGCAGCATCCCGACCGTCTATGGCTACACCTTC
15	TRBV5-6	TRBJ2-2	-	TRBD2	CASSKPGLAPGELFF	TGTGCCAGCAGTAAACCGGGACTAGCCCCCGGGGAGCTGTTTTTT
15	TRBV19	TRBJ1-4	few	-	CASSIVGGVDEKLFF	TGTGCCAGTAGTATAGTAGGAGGGGTGGATGAAAAACTGTTTTTT
13	TRBV7-2	TRBJ2-1	-	-	CASGLKGYNEQFF	TGTGCCAGCGGCCTCAAGGGCTACAATGAGCAGTTCTTC
15	TRBV27	TRBJ2-5	-	-	CASSSPQGGGETQYF	TGTGCCAGCAGTTCTCCGCAGGGCGGTGGGGAGACCCAGTACTTC
15	TRBV18	TRBJ2-7	few	-	CASSPGGTLTYEQYF	TGTGCCAGCTCACCAGGCGGGACACTAACCTACGAGCAGTACTTC
11	TRBV6-5	TRBJ2-7	-	-	CASSYGGEQYF	TGTGCCAGCAGTTACGGGGGGGAGCAGTACTTC
16	TRBV4-3	TRBJ2-5	-	-	CASSQEGSAAQETQYF	TGCGCCAGCAGCCAAGAGGGATCGGCAGCGCAAGAGACCCAGTACTTC
14	TRBV13	TRBJ2-1	-	TRBD1	CASSLGQGNNEQFF	TGTGCCAGCAGCTTGGGACAGGGTAACAATGAGCAGTTCTTC
14	TRBV5-6	TRBJ1-2	-	TRBD1	CASSRIRTGSGYTF	TGTGCCAGCAGCCGTATCAGGACAGGGTCTGGCTACACCTTC
14	TRBV6-5	TRBJ1-1	-	TRBD1	CASSYRGLRAEAFF	TGTGCCAGCAGTTATAGGGGGCTCAGAGCTGAAGCTTTCTTT
16	TRBV9	TRBJ1-2	-	-	CASSGSERGGNYGYTF	TGTGCCAGCAGCGGTTCTGAAAGGGGAGGTAACTATGGCTACACCTTC
12	TRBV29-1	TRBJ2-5	-	-	CSVGGVGETQYF	TGCAGCGTTGGGGGAGTTGGCGAGACCCAGTACTTC
14	TRBV12-5	TRBJ1-1	few	-	CASGLGGGYTEAFF	TGTGCTAGTGGTTTAGGGGGAGGATACACTGAAGCTTTCTTT
14	TRBV11-2	TRBJ2-5	-	-	CASSLDGSGETQYF	TGTGCCAGCAGCTTAGATGGTTCAGGAGAGACCCAGTACTTC
15	TRBV27	TRBJ2-7	-	-	CASSSDRTSYHEQYF	TGTGCCAGCAGTTCCGACAGGACCTCCTACCACGAGCAGTACTTC
16	TRBV11-2	TRBJ2-5	once	TRBD2	CASSREAGGTRLTQYF	TGTGCCAGTTCCAGGGAAGCGGGAGGGACGAGGTTGACCCAGTACTTC
17	TRBV4-3	TRBJ2-1	-	TRBD2	CASSQDRPGLGVGEQFF	TGCGCCAGCAGCCAAGATCGTCCGGGACTAGGGGTTGGGGAGCAGTTCTTC
14	TRBV30	TRBJ2-2	-	TRBD2	CACLASGTTGELFF	TGTGCCTGCTTGGCTAGCGGGACCACCGGGGAGCTGTTTTTT
13	TRBV7-9	TRBJ2-3	-	-	CASSSDSTDTQYF	TGTGCCAGCAGTTCGGACAGCACAGATACGCAGTATTTT
14	TRBV7-6	TRBJ2-7	-	-	CASSSQGGIYEQYF	TGTGCCAGCAGCTCTCAGGGAGGCATCTACGAGCAGTACTTC
19	TRBV27	TRBJ2-7	once	TRBD2	CASSPPPGTSGHPSYEQYF	TGTGCCAGCAGTCCACCGCCCGGGACTAGCGGACACCCTTCCTACGAGCAGTACTTC